This TCR beta chain was captured by sequencing in a study of T cells in Graves' hyperthyroidism and ophthalmopathy. The CDR3 has 15 residues. CDR1 MDHEN and CDR2 SYDVKM come from the germline V gene. Germline trimming cut 5 bases from V and 5 bases from J; bases unmatched to any gene: 6. TCR beta CDR3 regions were amplified from RNA. Primed by the HTBI set, a first-round RT-PCR was run on the TCR CDR3. TCRdb re-analysed the multiplex PCR reads in MiXCR, keeping a single row per CDR3 protein. The sample lists 490,000 or so distinct CDR3 sequences, 16% occurring once. Whole-study findings and limits: Researchers found most expanded thyroid clonotypes above 0.001 in blood as well.

Researchers barred patients who had uncontrolled infection, other autoimmune disease, pregnancy or lactation. Fresh peripheral blood, around 10 ml of it, supplied the PBMCs. This clonotype was observed many times. Its antigen remains unidentified. Sequenced input: blood. The clonotype originates from a woman aged 25 to 39 with Graves' ophthalmopathy. The V and J genes are TRBV28 and TRBJ2-4, with TRBD2 identical over 10 bases. CDR3 DNA sequence: TGTGCCAGCAGTGAGCGGGAGGGCCATCAAAACATTCAGTACTTC. This codes for CASSEREGHQNIQYF.